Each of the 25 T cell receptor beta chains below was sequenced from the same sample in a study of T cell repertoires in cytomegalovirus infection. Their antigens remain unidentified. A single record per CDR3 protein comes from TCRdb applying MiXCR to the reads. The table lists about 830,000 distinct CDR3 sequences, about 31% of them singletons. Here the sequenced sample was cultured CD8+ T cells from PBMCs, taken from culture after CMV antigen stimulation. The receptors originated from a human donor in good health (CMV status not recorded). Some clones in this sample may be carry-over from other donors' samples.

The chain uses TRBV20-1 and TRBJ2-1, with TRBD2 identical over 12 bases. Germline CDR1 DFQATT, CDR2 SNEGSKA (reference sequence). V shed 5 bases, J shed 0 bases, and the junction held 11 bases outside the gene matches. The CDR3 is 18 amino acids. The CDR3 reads CSAPTSGGPTSSYNEQFF. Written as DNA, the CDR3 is TGCAGTGCTCCGACTAGCGGGGGCCCTACTAGCTCCTACAATGAGCAGTTCTTC.

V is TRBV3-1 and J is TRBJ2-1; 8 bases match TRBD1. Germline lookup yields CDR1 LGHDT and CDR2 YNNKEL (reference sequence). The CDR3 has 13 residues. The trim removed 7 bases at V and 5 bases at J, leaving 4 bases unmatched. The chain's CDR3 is CASIGQGDNEQFF. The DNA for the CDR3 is TGTGCCAGCATCGGACAGGGTGACAATGAGCAGTTCTTC.

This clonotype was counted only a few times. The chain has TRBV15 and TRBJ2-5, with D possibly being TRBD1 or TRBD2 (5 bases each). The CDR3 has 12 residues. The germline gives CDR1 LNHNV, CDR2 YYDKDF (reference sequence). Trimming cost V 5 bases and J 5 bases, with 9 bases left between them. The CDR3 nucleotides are TGTGCCACCAGCTGGGACGGGGAGACCCAGTACTTC. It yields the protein CATSWDGETQYF.

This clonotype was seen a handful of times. For the CDR3, the DNA is TGTGCCAGCAGCAATGGGGACTTTCCTAATGAAAAACTGTTTTTT. As protein: CASSNGDFPNEKLFF. The chain links TRBV7-8 to TRBJ1-4, with a weak D call TRBD1 (5 bases). Trimming pared 5 bases from V and 3 bases from J, leaving 13 bases between. CDR1 is SGHVS, CDR2 FQNEAQ, per germline. The CDR3 contains 15 residues.

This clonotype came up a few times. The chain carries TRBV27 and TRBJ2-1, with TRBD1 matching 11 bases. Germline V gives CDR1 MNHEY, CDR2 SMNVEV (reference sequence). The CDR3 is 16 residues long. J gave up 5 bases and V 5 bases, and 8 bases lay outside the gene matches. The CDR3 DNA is TGTGCCAGCAGTCCCTTGGACAGGGGGCGTAACAATGAGCAGTTCTTC. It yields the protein CASSPLDRGRNNEQFF.

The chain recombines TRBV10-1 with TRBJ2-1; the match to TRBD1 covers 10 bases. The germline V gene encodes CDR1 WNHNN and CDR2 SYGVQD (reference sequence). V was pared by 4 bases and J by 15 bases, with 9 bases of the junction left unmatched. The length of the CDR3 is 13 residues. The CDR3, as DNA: TGCGCCAGCAGTGTTGTCCGGGACAGGGGAAGGTTCTTC. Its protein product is CASSVVRDRGRFF.

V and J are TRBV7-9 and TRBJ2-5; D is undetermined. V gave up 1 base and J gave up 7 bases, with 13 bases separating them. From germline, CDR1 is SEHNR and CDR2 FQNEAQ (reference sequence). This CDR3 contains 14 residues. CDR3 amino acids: CASSLDTDHGTQYF. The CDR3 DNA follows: TGTGCCAGCAGCTTAGACACAGATCACGGGACCCAGTACTTC.

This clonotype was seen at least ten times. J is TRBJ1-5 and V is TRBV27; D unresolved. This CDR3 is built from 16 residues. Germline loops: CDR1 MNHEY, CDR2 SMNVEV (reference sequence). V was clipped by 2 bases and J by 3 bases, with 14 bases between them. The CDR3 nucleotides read TGTGCCAGCAGTTTAGGCCCGGTTCTGACCAATCAGCCCCAGCATTTT. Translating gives CASSLGPVLTNQPQHF.

The CDR3 loop is CASSLAPWDTENTGELFF. CDR3 in DNA: TGTGCCAGCAGCTTAGCGCCCTGGGACACGGAAAACACCGGGGAGCTGTTTTTT. The rearrangement links TRBV7-2 to TRBJ2-2; perhaps TRBD1 as D (6 bases). This CDR3 is 18 amino acids long. CDR1 SGHTA and CDR2 FQGNSA come from the germline V gene. V was trimmed by 0 bases and J by 2 bases, leaving 16 bases between them.

The CDR3 DNA sequence: TGTGCCAGCAGCAGTCGCGACCGCTTCGAGCAGTTCTTC. This gives the protein CASSSRDRFEQFF. This chain connects TRBV7-6 to TRBJ2-1, with D unclear. V lost 5 bases to trimming and J lost 10 bases, with 15 bases between them. The germline CDR1 and CDR2 sequences are SGHVS and FNYEAQ. This CDR3 region has 13 residues.

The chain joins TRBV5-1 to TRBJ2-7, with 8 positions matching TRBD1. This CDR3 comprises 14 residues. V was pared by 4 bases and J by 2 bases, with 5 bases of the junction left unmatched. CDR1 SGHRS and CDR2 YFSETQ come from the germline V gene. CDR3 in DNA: TGCGCCAGCAGCGGGGGACAGGTCACCTACGAGCAGTACTTC. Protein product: CASSGGQVTYEQYF.

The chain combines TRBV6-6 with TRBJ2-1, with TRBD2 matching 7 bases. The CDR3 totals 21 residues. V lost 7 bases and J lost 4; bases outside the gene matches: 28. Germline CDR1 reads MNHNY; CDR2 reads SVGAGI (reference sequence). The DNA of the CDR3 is TGTGCCAGCACCAACTCTCCCTCGAGGCAGGGAGGGAGACGGCTATACAATGAGCAGTTCTTC. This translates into CASTNSPSRQGGRRLYNEQFF.

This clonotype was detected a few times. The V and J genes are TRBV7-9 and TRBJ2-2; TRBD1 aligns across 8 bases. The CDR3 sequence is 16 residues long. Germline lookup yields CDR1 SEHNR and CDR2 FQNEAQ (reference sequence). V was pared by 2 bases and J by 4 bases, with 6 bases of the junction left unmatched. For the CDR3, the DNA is TGTGCCAGCAGCTTACCGGACAGGGCGCGCACCGGGGAGCTGTTTTTT. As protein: CASSLPDRARTGELFF.

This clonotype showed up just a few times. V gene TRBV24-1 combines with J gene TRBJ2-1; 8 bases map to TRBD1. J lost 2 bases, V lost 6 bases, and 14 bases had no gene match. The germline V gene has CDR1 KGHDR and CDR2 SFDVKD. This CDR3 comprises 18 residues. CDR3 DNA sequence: TGTGCCACCAGTCGACAGGGGAGACTTAACAAAGCCTACAATGAGCAGTTCTTC. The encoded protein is CATSRQGRLNKAYNEQFF.

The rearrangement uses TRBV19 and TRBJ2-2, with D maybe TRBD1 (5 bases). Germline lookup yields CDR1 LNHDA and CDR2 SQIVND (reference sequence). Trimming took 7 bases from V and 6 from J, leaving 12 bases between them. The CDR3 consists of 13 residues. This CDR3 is CASIQGSAGELFF. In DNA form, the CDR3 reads TGTGCCAGTATCCAGGGTTCCGCCGGGGAGCTGTTTTTT.

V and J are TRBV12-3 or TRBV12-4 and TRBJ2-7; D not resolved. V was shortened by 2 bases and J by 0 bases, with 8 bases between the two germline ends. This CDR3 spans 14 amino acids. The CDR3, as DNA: TGTGCCAGCAGTTTACGGGCAGGCTCCTACGAGCAGTACTTC. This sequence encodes CASSLRAGSYEQYF.

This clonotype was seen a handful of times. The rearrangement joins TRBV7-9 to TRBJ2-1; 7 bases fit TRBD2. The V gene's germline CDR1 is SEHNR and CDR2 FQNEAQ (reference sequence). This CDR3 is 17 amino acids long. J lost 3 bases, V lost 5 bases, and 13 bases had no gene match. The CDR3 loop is CASSPRDYPGGYNEQFF. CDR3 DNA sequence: TGTGCCAGCAGCCCCCGAGACTACCCGGGGGGCTACAATGAGCAGTTCTTC. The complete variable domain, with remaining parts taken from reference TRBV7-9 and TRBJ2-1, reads DTGVSQNPRHKITKRGQNVTFRCDPISEHNRLYWYRQTLGQGPEFLTYFQNEAQLEKSRLLSDRFSAERPKGSFSTLEIQRTEQGDSAMYLCASSPRDYPGGYNEQFFGPGTRLTVL.

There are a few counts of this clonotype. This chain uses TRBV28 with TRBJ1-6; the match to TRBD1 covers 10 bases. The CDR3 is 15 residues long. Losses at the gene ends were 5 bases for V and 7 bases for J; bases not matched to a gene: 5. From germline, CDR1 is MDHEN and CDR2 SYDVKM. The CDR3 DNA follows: TGTGCCAGCAGTCCCACGACAGGGGGCAATTCACCCCTCCACTTT. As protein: CASSPTTGGNSPLHF.

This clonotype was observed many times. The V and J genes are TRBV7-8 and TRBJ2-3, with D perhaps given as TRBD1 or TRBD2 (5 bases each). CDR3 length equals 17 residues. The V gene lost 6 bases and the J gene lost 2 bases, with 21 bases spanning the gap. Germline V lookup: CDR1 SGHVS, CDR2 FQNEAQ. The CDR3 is CASSSPRWGPYTDTQYF. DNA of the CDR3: TGTGCCAGCAGTTCCCCTCGCTGGGGACCTTACACAGATACGCAGTATTTT.

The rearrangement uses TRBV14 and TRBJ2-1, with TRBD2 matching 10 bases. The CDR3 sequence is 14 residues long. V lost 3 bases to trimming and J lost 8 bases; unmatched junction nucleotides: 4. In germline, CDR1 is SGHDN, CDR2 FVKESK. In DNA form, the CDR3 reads TGTGCCAGCAGCCACGCCGGGACTAGCGATGAGCAGTTCTTC. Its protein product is CASSHAGTSDEQFF.

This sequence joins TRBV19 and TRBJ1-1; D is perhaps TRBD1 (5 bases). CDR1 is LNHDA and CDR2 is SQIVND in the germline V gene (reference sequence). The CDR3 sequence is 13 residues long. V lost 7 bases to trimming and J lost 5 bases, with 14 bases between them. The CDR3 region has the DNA TGTGCCAGTACCCGACAGAGAATAACTGAAGCTTTCTTT. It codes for CASTRQRITEAFF.

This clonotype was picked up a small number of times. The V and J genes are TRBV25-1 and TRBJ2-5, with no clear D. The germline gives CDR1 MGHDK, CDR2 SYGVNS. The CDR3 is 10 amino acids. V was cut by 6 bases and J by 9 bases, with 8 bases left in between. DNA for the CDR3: TGTGCCAGCAGAGCTGTGGCCCAGTACTTC. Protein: CASRAVAQYF. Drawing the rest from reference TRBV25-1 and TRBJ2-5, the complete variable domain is EADIYQTPRYLVIGTGKKITLECSQTMGHDKMYWYQQDPGMELHLIHYSYGVNSTEKGDLSSESTVSRIRTEHFPLTLESARPSHTSQYLCASRAVAQYFGPGTRLLVL.

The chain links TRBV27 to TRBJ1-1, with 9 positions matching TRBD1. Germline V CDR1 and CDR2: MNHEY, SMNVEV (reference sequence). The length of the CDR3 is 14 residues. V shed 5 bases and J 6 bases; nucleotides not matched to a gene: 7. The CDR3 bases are TGTGCCAGCAGTATTCAACAGGGGGCGGCTGAAGCTTTCTTT. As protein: CASSIQQGAAEAFF.

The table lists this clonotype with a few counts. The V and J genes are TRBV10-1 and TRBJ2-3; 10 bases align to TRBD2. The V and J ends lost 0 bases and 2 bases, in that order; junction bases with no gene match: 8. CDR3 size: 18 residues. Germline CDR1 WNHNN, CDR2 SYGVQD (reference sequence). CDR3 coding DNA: TGCGCCAGCAGTGAGTCTATTCTAGCGGGGGACCACACAGATACGCAGTATTTT. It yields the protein CASSESILAGDHTDTQYF.

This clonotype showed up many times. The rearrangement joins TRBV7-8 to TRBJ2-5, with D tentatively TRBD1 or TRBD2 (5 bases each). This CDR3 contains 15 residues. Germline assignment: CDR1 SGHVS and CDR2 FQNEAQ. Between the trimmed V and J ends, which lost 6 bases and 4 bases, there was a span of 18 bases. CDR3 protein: CASSFTGLSSETQYF. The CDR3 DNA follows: TGTGCCAGCAGTTTTACGGGGCTCTCATCAGAGACCCAGTACTTC.